The 19 T cell receptor beta chains below come from one sample, sequenced in a study of blood T cell repertoires in COVID-19 (dated by TCRdb to about 2020). Library preparation used the immunoSEQ multiplex PCR assay. The immuneACCESS repertoire file appears here via TCRdb, limited to in-frame rearrangements. These files lack a portion of the clones; in checked studies, under half of the deficit traces to unresolved V genes, and the cause of the others is not known. The sample table contains about 440,000 clones; only one count was recorded for less than 95% of them. The top ten hold 0.55% to 0.75% of the sample. Sequences were obtained from PBMCs or T cells enriched from blood (not recorded which). Receptor source: a young man who had recovered from COVID-19.

CDR3 in amino acids: CSVCLMGHTNEKLFF. The CDR3 DNA is TGCAGCGTTTGTCTGATGGGACATACTAATGAAAAACTGTTTTTT. This chain uses TRBV29-1 with TRBJ1-4, with a tentative D call TRBD1 (6 bases). The CDR3 is 15 amino acids. Trimming took 5 bases from V and 2 from J, leaving 15 bases between them. In germline, CDR1 is SQVTM, CDR2 ANQGSEA. The full variable domain, its missing parts supplied by reference TRBV29-1 and TRBJ1-4, is SAVISQKPSRDICQRGTSLTIQCQVDSQVTMMFWYRQQPGQSLTLIATANQGSEATYESGFVIDKFPISRPNLTFSTLTVSNMSPEDSSIYLCSVCLMGHTNEKLFFGSGTQLSVL.

This chain uses TRBV13 with TRBJ2-7, with D possibly matching TRBD1 (6 bases). With 0 bases removed from V and 7 bases from J, the gap between germline ends came to 13 bases. The germline V gene encodes CDR1 PRHDT and CDR2 FYEKMQ (reference sequence). This CDR3 is 14 amino acids long. The CDR3 sequence: CASSLGDRLGEQYF. The CDR3 DNA sequence: TGTGCCAGCAGCTTAGGCGACAGGCTGGGGGAGCAGTACTTC.

This clone was counted at least ten times. The gene calls are TRBV9 and TRBJ2-7, with 7 bases identical to TRBD1. V shed 0 bases, J shed 7 bases, and the junction held 7 bases outside the gene matches. Germline CDR1 SGDLS, CDR2 YYNGEE. CDR3 length equals 14 residues. CDR3 protein: CASSVEYRGGEQYF. The DNA of the CDR3 is TGTGCCAGCAGCGTAGAATACAGGGGTGGGGAGCAGTACTTC.

The chain recombines TRBV2 with TRBJ2-7; D call uncertain. The CDR3 loop spans 12 amino acids. Germline V gene lookup returns CDR1 SNHLY and CDR2 FYNNEI. Trimming removed 7 bases from V and 3 bases from J, with 10 bases in between. The CDR3 sequence is CASTNSYYEQYF. The CDR3, as DNA: TGTGCCAGCACCAACAGCTACTACGAGCAGTACTTC.

This rearrangement joins TRBV27 to TRBJ1-1, with a possible D match to TRBD1 (6 bases). Looked up from germline, CDR1 is MNHEY and CDR2 is SMNVEV (reference sequence). V shed 0 bases and J shed 8 bases, with 13 bases lying between them. The length of the CDR3 is 14 residues. The CDR3 protein is CASSLSFGQIEAFF. CDR3 DNA sequence: TGTGCCAGCAGTTTATCCTTTGGACAGATCGAAGCTTTCTTT.

The gene calls are TRBV19 and TRBJ1-1, with 8 bases fitting TRBD1. CDR3 length: 14 residues. Germline loops: CDR1 LNHDA, CDR2 SQIVND (reference sequence). V gave up 3 bases and J gave up 4 bases; unmatched junction bases: 4. The CDR3 is CASSIITGGTEAFF. CDR3 coding DNA: TGTGCCAGTAGTATTATTACAGGGGGCACTGAAGCTTTCTTT.

This clone occurred once. The genes are TRBV21-1 and TRBJ2-1; the table gives TRBD1 as D, unverified against the DNA. TRBV21-1 counts as a pseudogene. The CDR3 covers 10 residues. CDR3 region: CASPQNEQFF. The CDR3 region has the DNA TGTGCCAGCCCGCAGAATGAGCAGTTCTTC.

The chain carries TRBV5-4 and TRBJ1-6; 7 bases map to TRBD1. The CDR3 consists of 16 residues. Germline V gene lookup returns CDR1 SGHNT and CDR2 YYREEE (reference sequence). The ends lost 4 bases at V and 2 bases at J; junction bases unmatched: 6. CDR3 in amino acids: CASSPSGGAYNSPLHF. CDR3 sequence (DNA): TGTGCCAGCAGCCCCTCAGGGGGTGCCTATAATTCACCCCTCCACTTT.

The chain combines TRBV28 with TRBJ2-7, with TRBD2 matching over 8 bases. This CDR3 is 13 amino acids long. V shed 6 bases and J 3 bases; nucleotides not matched to a gene: 4. CDR1 is MDHEN, CDR2 SYDVKM, per germline. The CDR3 sequence is CASRPSGSYEQYF. For the CDR3, the DNA is TGTGCCAGCAGACCAAGCGGGAGCTACGAGCAGTACTTC.

The chain joins TRBV10-3 to TRBJ1-2; TRBD1 might be the D (6 bases). CDR1 and CDR2 (germline): ENHRY, SYGVKD. V gave up 8 bases and J gave up 6 bases, with 13 bases separating them. There are 12 residues in the CDR3. The CDR3 DNA is TGTGCCATCTCTCAGGGGCGGGATGGCTACACCTTC. Its protein product is CAISQGRDGYTF.

This clone was seen more than once but under ten times. The chain couples TRBV6-1 to TRBJ1-5, with D maybe TRBD1 (5 bases). Per germline, CDR1 MNHNS and CDR2 SASEGT. The CDR3 runs 15 residues. The germline V and J ends were trimmed by 2 bases and 4 bases, with 12 bases remaining between them. CDR3 DNA: TGTGCCAGCAGTGAATTGGGGGGTTCGAATCAGCCCCAGCATTTT. It yields the protein CASSELGGSNQPQHF.

The genes are TRBV21-1 and TRBJ1-2; the table names TRBD1, a call not compared with the DNA. TRBV21-1 is listed as a pseudogene. The CDR3 is 15 amino acids. The CDR3: CASRKKQGGNRGYTF. The CDR3 nucleotides are TGTGCCAGCAGGAAGAAACAGGGTGGGAATCGTGGCTACACCTTC.

CDR3 sequence reads: CASRLVTGNQPQHF. The CDR3, as DNA: TGTGCCAGTAGGCTCGTCACGGGCAATCAGCCCCAGCATTTT. The chain uses TRBV19 and TRBJ1-5; D not resolved. CDR1 LNHDA and CDR2 SQIVND come from the germline V gene (reference sequence). CDR3 length: 14 residues. Trimming cost V 6 bases and J 2 bases, with 11 bases left between them.

The CDR3 region is CATSRGLLAAGETQYF. DNA for the CDR3: TGTGCCACCAGCAGAGGTCTTCTAGCGGCAGGGGAGACCCAGTACTTC. This rearrangement joins TRBV15 to TRBJ2-5; 7 nucleotides match TRBD2. CDR3 length: 16 residues. Germline V CDR1 and CDR2: LNHNV, YYDKDF (reference sequence). The junction had 10 bases not matched to a gene; V was cut back by 1 base and J by 5 bases.

V and J are TRBV13 and TRBJ2-1; 9 bases line up with TRBD2. The J segment lost 8 bases and the V segment lost 1 base, leaving 24 bases of the junction unmatched. Germline values: CDR1 PRHDT, CDR2 FYEKMQ (reference sequence). CDR3 length: 21 amino acids. CDR3 nucleotides: TGTGCCAGCAGCTTAGTAGGTGTTGGCGGGAGGGCCGTTCTTGTTTTTCATGAGCAGTTCTTC. As protein: CASSLVGVGGRAVLVFHEQFF. Full variable domain (rest looked up from reference TRBV13 and TRBJ2-1): AAGVIQSPRHLIKEKRETATLKCYPIPRHDTVYWYQQGPGQDPQFLISFYEKMQSDKGSIPDRFSAQQFSDYHSELNMSSLELGDSALYFCASSLVGVGGRAVLVFHEQFFGPGTRLTVL.

This rearrangement joins TRBV2 to TRBJ2-5; TRBD2 matches 8 bases. V lost 4 bases, J lost 4 bases, and 5 bases stayed unmatched. The CDR3 is 14 residues long. Germline V gene data show CDR1 as SNHLY and CDR2 as FYNNEI. CDR3 DNA: TGTGCCAGCAGTGCCGGGACTAGGGGAGAGACCCAGTACTTC. Its translation: CASSAGTRGETQYF.

J is TRBJ1-2 and V is TRBV19; 7 bases match TRBD1. The CDR3 consists of 14 residues. Germline loops: CDR1 LNHDA, CDR2 SQIVND (reference sequence). The V segment lost 6 bases and the J segment 4 bases; nucleotides outside the gene matches: 8. The CDR3 DNA follows: TGTGCCAGTAGCTACGTCCGGGACAGCTATGGCTACACCTTC. Residues: CASSYVRDSYGYTF.

The chain joins TRBV9 to TRBJ2-1, with 8 bases aligning to TRBD2. The CDR3 is made up of 16 amino acids. After removal of 4 bases from V and 0 bases from J, the junction contained 6 bases not matched to a gene. Germline V CDR1 and CDR2: SGDLS, YYNGEE. CDR3 in DNA: TGTGCCAGCAGCAGAACAAGCGGGAGCTCCTACAATGAGCAGTTCTTC. Amino acids: CASSRTSGSSYNEQFF.

V and J are TRBV6-5 and TRBJ1-3, with 7 bases identical to TRBD1. The CDR3 is made up of 15 amino acids. The trim removed 6 bases at V and 4 bases at J, leaving 9 bases unmatched. CDR1 is MNHEY and CDR2 is SVGAGI in the germline V gene. CDR3 sequence (DNA): TGTGCCAGCAGGATGTCAAGGGGGCCGGGAAACACCATATATTTT. It specifies CASRMSRGPGNTIYF.